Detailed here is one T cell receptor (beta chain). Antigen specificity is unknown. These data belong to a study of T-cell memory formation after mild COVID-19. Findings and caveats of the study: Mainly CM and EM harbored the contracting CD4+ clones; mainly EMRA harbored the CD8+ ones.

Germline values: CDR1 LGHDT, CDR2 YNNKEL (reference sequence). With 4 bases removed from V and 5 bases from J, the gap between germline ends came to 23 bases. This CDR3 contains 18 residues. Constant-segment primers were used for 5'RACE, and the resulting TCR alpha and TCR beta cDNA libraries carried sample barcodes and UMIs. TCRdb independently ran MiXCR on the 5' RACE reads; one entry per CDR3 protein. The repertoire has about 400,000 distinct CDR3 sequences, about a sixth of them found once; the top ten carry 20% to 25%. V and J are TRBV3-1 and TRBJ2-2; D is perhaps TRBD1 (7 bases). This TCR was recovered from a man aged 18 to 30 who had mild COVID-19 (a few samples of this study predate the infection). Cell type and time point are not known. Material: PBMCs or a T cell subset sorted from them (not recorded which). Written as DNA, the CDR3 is TGTGCCAGCAGCCCCCTTCCGGGCAGGGGGGTGAGAACCGGGGAGCTGTTTTTT. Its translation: CASSPLPGRGVRTGELFF. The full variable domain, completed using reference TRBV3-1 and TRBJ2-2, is DTAVSQTPKYLVTQMGNDKSIKCEQNLGHDTMYWYKQDSKKFLKIMFSYNNKELIINETVPNRFSPKSPDKAHLNLHINSLELGDSAVYFCASSPLPGRGVRTGELFFGEGSRLTVL.